This TCR beta chain came from a study of cytomegalovirus exposure and HLA in healthy donors. For the study at large: An analysis done earlier identified fewer than 140 million unique TCR beta sequences from about 179 million T cells.

Per germline, CDR1 MNHEY and CDR2 SMNVEV (reference sequence). This CDR3 spans 15 amino acids. Germline trimming cut 8 bases from V and 5 bases from J; bases unmatched to any gene: 8. PCR employed 60 Vbeta and 13 Jbeta primers. Repertoires were generated with immunoSEQ multiplex PCR, while TCRdb's copy carries only in-frame clones and drops some. Here the sample spans 210,000 or so clones, around 80% being singletons. On this clone itself: As yet, its antigen is unknown.

Study outcomes and limitations: Information on immune exposure was restricted to one variable (CMV serostatus).

The sequenced sample was PBMCs. The V and J genes are TRBV27 and TRBJ2-1; TRBD2 matches 11 bases. This receptor was identified in a boy younger than 10 in good health and CMV-seronegative. The CDR3 is CASGHGTSGNNEQFF. The CDR3 DNA follows: TGTGCCAGCGGGCACGGGACTAGCGGAAACAATGAGCAGTTCTTC.